This TCR beta chain was recovered during a study of OX40 agonist ivuxolimab in advanced cancers. Study context: Patients with prior anti-PD-1, anti-PD-L1 or anti-CTLA-4 therapy were eligible; approximately 40% had some. Study-level results: Specificity for antigen went undetermined in the expanded peripheral T cells.

Method: immunoSEQ multiplex PCR; TCRdb's copy keeps in-frame clones and lacks some. The repertoire holds tens of thousands of clones, over 80% seen once, with over 30% in the top ten. For this clone: The antigen remains unidentified.

CDR1 is LNHDA and CDR2 is SQIVND in the germline V gene (reference sequence). The CDR3 is made up of 14 amino acids. The ends lost 5 bases at V and 6 bases at J; junction bases unmatched: 8. The V gene is TRBV19, the J gene TRBJ2-7; 9 bases map to TRBD2. Sequenced here: CD4+ or CD8+ T cells sorted from blood, sampled in a trial of the OX40 agonist ivuxolimab. The origin of this receptor is an adult with an advanced solid tumor such as melanoma, head and neck, liver or kidney cancer. The CDR3 DNA sequence: TGTGCCAGTAGTCCTTTAGCGGGAGAGGTCGAGCAGTACTTC. Translating gives CASSPLAGEVEQYF.